Following are 22 T cell receptor beta chains from one sample sequenced in a study of T cell repertoires in cytomegalovirus infection. TCRdb recomputed calls from the reads with MiXCR, one row per CDR3 protein. The sample has approximately 500,000 distinct CDR3 sequences, about 11% seen once. Sequencing input: PBMCs. These receptor sequences come from a human donor in good health (CMV status not recorded). Some clones in this sample may be carry-over from other donors' samples.

This clonotype was seen at least ten times. The chain has TRBV24-1 and TRBJ2-1; 11 positions agree with TRBD2. V lost 6 bases and J lost 0; bases outside the gene matches: 6. There are 17 residues in the CDR3. CDR1 KGHDR and CDR2 SFDVKD come from the germline V gene. The CDR3 is CATSRTSGLSSYNEQFF. CDR3 in DNA: TGTGCCACCAGTCGGACTAGCGGGTTGAGCTCCTACAATGAGCAGTTCTTC.

This clonotype was detected many times. This chain uses TRBV11-2 with TRBJ1-3, with 7 bases aligning to TRBD1. Losses at the gene ends were 5 bases for V and 9 bases for J; bases not matched to a gene: 13. Germline V CDR1 and CDR2: SGHAT, FQNNGV. This CDR3 has 15 amino acids. CDR3 residues: CASSITGAPGGTIYF. In DNA form, the CDR3 reads TGTGCCAGCAGCATTACAGGGGCTCCGGGAGGCACCATATATTTT.

The CDR3 nucleotides are TGCAGCGTTGGGGAGGGCGGGGGTCAAGAGACCCAGTACTTC. Its translation: CSVGEGGGQETQYF. The genes are TRBV29-1 and TRBJ2-5; 7 positions match TRBD2. Germline values: CDR1 SQVTM, CDR2 ANQGSEA. The CDR3 has 14 amino acids. Trimming took 4 bases from V and 2 from J; bases not matched to a gene: 7.

In this sample, this clonotype turned up many times. The gene calls are TRBV4-1 and TRBJ2-2; 14 nucleotides match TRBD2. J lost 6 bases, V lost 0 bases, and 3 bases had no gene match. The CDR3 runs to 17 residues. The germline V gene has CDR1 MGHRA and CDR2 YSYEKL. The CDR3, as DNA: TGCGCCAGCAGCCAAGATGGGACTAGCGGGAGTCCCGGGGAGCTGTTTTTT. Protein: CASSQDGTSGSPGELFF.

The rearrangement uses TRBV7-9 and TRBJ1-2; D uncertain. Trimming shortened V by 6 bases and J by 3 bases, and 14 bases separated the two germline ends. CDR3 length: 14 amino acids. Looked up from germline, CDR1 is SEHNR and CDR2 is FQNEAQ (reference sequence). Written as DNA, the CDR3 is TGTGCCAGCAGTACAACGGGGAAGGACTATGGCTACACCTTC. Translation: CASSTTGKDYGYTF. Based on the CDR3 plus reference TRBV7-9 and TRBJ1-2, the full variable domain is DTGVSQNPRHKITKRGQNVTFRCDPISEHNRLYWYRQTLGQGPEFLTYFQNEAQLEKSRLLSDRFSAERPKGSFSTLEIQRTEQGDSAMYLCASSTTGKDYGYTFGSGTRLTVV.

This clonotype was counted a few times. The chain joins TRBV5-1 to TRBJ1-2, with D possibly being TRBD1 (5 bases). V was trimmed by 4 bases and J by 13 bases, leaving 20 bases between them. The CDR3 runs 13 residues. The germline CDR1 and CDR2 sequences are SGHRS and YFSETQ. This chain's CDR3 is CASSLRRDQRGTF. As DNA, the CDR3 is TGCGCCAGCAGCCTTCGACGGGATCAAAGGGGCACCTTC.

This clonotype occurred many times. CDR3 nucleotides: TGTGCCAGCAGCCCAGGGCTAGCGCTCAGCCCATATGAGCAGTTCTTC. Its protein is CASSPGLALSPYEQFF. The chain has TRBV7-3 and TRBJ2-1, with D tentatively TRBD2 (6 bases). Per germline, CDR1 SGHTA and CDR2 FQGTGA. V shed 5 bases and J shed 8 bases, with 22 bases lying between them. CDR3 length: 16 residues.

This clonotype was picked up a small number of times. The J gene is TRBJ2-1, the V gene TRBV24-1; 8 nucleotides line up with TRBD2. V trimming: 1 base; J trimming: 5 bases; junction bases outside the gene matches: 6. The CDR3 has 16 amino acids. CDR1 is KGHDR and CDR2 is SFDVKD in the germline V gene. Here the CDR3 DNA reads TGTGCCACCAGTGATTTCCAGGGACTAGGAGACAATGAGCAGTTCTTC. Protein product: CATSDFQGLGDNEQFF.

In its sample, this clonotype was seen many times. This sequence joins TRBV29-1 and TRBJ2-4; 8 bases match TRBD2. The germline V gene has CDR1 SQVTM and CDR2 ANQGSEA. The CDR3 contains 13 residues. V was pared by 2 bases and J by 6 bases, with 3 bases of the junction left unmatched. The CDR3 loop reads CSVESGGRNIQYF. The DNA of the CDR3 is TGCAGCGTTGAAAGCGGGGGCAGAAACATTCAGTACTTC.

This clonotype was found many times. The chain uses TRBV7-3 and TRBJ2-3, with D hard to call. CDR1 and CDR2 (germline): SGHTA, FQGTGA. Trimming stripped 7 bases from V and 4 bases from J, with 12 bases between. The CDR3 is 13 amino acids. DNA of the CDR3: TGTGCCAGCACCTTTCGACCCGCAGATACGCAGTATTTT. This gives the protein CASTFRPADTQYF. The full variable domain, its missing parts supplied by reference TRBV7-3 and TRBJ2-3, is GAGVSQTPSNKVTEKGKYVELRCDPISGHTALYWYRQSLGQGPEFLIYFQGTGAADDSGLPNDRFFAVRPEGSVSTLKIQRTERGDSAVYLCASTFRPADTQYFGPGTRLTVL.

This clonotype showed up just a few times. The rearrangement links TRBV24-1 to TRBJ2-1, with D possibly being TRBD2 (5 bases). The CDR3 totals 16 residues. The germline V gene encodes CDR1 KGHDR and CDR2 SFDVKD. V dropped 5 bases and J dropped 1 base, with 14 bases sitting between them. CDR3 nucleotides: TGTGCCACCAGTGGTTTCAGCGGTGCTTCCTACAATGAGCAGTTCTTC. Residues: CATSGFSGASYNEQFF.

This clonotype has at least ten counts. The gene calls are TRBV28 and TRBJ1-6; tentatively, D is TRBD1 (5 bases). Per germline, CDR1 MDHEN and CDR2 SYDVKM. V was clipped by 5 bases and J by 4 bases, with 12 bases between them. The CDR3 spans 15 residues. DNA for the CDR3: TGTGCCAGCAGTCTCAGAAGGGGTTATAATTCACCCCTCCACTTT. Amino acids: CASSLRRGYNSPLHF.

In this sample, this clonotype turned up many times. The DNA of the CDR3 is TGTGCCAGCAGACGGTGGGGGGCCGGGGAGCTGTTTTTT. Translated: CASRRWGAGELFF. The V call is TRBV5-5, the J call TRBJ2-2, with TRBD2 as a possible D gene (6 bases). Germline CDR1 is SGHKS and CDR2 is YYEKEE (reference sequence). CDR3 length equals 13 residues. V lost 5 bases and J 6 bases, leaving 11 bases between the germline ends.

The chain recombines TRBV2 with TRBJ1-6; 9 bases map to TRBD1. V lost 4 bases to trimming and J lost 7 bases; unmatched junction nucleotides: 2. The CDR3 is made up of 14 amino acids. Germline CDR1 and CDR2: SNHLY and FYNNEI. This chain's CDR3 is CASSGGQGNSPLHF. CDR3 DNA: TGTGCCAGCAGTGGGGGACAGGGAAATTCACCCCTCCACTTT.

The table lists this clonotype with many counts. Written as DNA, the CDR3 is TGTGCCAGCAGCCCCATTCCGAGCCGCACAGATACGCAGTATTTT. Translating it yields CASSPIPSRTDTQYF. V gene TRBV11-2 combines with J gene TRBJ2-3; D remains ambiguous. Germline-derived CDR1 and CDR2 are SGHAT and FQNNGV. The V end was cut by 5 bases, the J end by 1 base, with 13 bases between. The length of the CDR3 is 15 residues.

V gene TRBV29-1 combines with J gene TRBJ2-1; 9 nucleotides line up with TRBD1. Germline V CDR1 and CDR2: SQVTM, ANQGSEA. The CDR3 has 13 residues. V dropped 7 bases and J dropped 0; count of bases not matched to a gene: 1. CDR3 protein: CSGGQGSYNEQFF. The CDR3 coding sequence is TGCAGCGGGGGACAGGGCTCCTACAATGAGCAGTTCTTC.

This clonotype was seen repeatedly, ten times or more. The chain is built from TRBV7-2 and TRBJ2-7; no reliable D call. Germline values: CDR1 SGHTA, CDR2 FQGNSA. CDR3 length: 13 amino acids. Trimming removed 2 bases at V and 4 bases at J, with 9 bases between. The CDR3 reads CASSLNSRYEQYF. Written as DNA, the CDR3 is TGTGCCAGCAGCTTAAATTCTAGATACGAGCAGTACTTC.

In its sample, this clonotype was seen many times. J is TRBJ2-2 and V is TRBV29-1; D ambiguous. Trimming left V 5 bases short and J 3 bases short, with 13 bases between. The germline CDR1 and CDR2 sequences are SQVTM and ANQGSEA. This CDR3 region has 14 residues. The CDR3 DNA follows: TGCAGCGTTCGACGGAGCCTATACACCGGGGAGCTGTTTTTT. It translates to CSVRRSLYTGELFF.

This clonotype was seen repeatedly, ten times or more. This rearrangement joins TRBV28 to TRBJ1-5; D is perhaps TRBD1 (6 bases). The germline gives CDR1 MDHEN, CDR2 SYDVKM. Trimming pared 3 bases from V and 7 bases from J, leaving 16 bases between. The length of the CDR3 is 15 residues. The DNA for the CDR3 is TGTGCCAGCAGTTTGGGGGGGGCAGGGAAACAGCCCCAGCATTTT. It is translated as CASSLGGAGKQPQHF.

In this sample, this clonotype turned up many times. The genes are TRBV28 and TRBJ2-1; the match to TRBD2 covers 7 bases. With V trimmed by 7 bases and J by 4 bases, 13 bases remained unmatched. CDR1 and CDR2 from the germline V gene are MDHEN and SYDVKM. This CDR3 is built from 16 residues. The CDR3 coding sequence is TGTGCCAGCACCACTCCGCGGGAGTTTGGGTACAATGAGCAGTTCTTC. Protein product: CASTTPREFGYNEQFF.

This clonotype was counted many times. The rearrangement uses TRBV7-2 and TRBJ2-7; 14 nucleotides align to TRBD2. CDR1 and CDR2 from the germline V gene are SGHTA and FQGNSA. CDR3 length equals 16 residues. With 10 bases clipped from V and 6 bases from J, the junction kept 14 bases outside the gene matches. CDR3: CATKKGLAGGQSEQYF. The CDR3 DNA reads as TGTGCCACCAAGAAAGGACTAGCGGGAGGCCAGAGCGAGCAGTACTTC. The entire variable domain, with the rest obtained from reference TRBV7-2 and TRBJ2-7, is as follows: GAGVSQSPSNKVTEKGKDVELRCDPISGHTALYWYRQSLGQGLEFLIYFQGNSAPDKSGLPSDRFSAERTGGSVSTLTIQRTQQEDSAVYLCATKKGLAGGQSEQYFGPGTRLTVT.

This clonotype was detected ten times or more. The rearrangement uses TRBV12-3 or TRBV12-4 and TRBJ1-1; TRBD1 agrees at 10 bases. This CDR3 is 13 amino acids long. Unmatched junction bases numbered 7, after V lost 4 bases and J lost 11 bases. CDR3 sequence (DNA): TGTGCCAGCAGTTCCCGACAGGGGGCTCAGGCTTTCTTT. This gives the protein CASSSRQGAQAFF.